These 26 T cell receptor beta chains were all obtained from the same sample, sequenced in a study of technical replicates of blood from a few donors. The assay was immunoSEQ multiplex PCR, and TCRdb's table has in-frame clones only and misses some. The sample contains 70,000 to 95,000 clones, around 92% of which appear only once. Sequences were obtained from T cells isolated from PBMCs. The source is a human donor in good health. Some clones in this sample may be carry-over from other donors' samples.

CDR3 sequence reads: CASSPLAGEGKNIQYF. In DNA form, the CDR3 reads TGCGCCAGCAGCCCCCTAGCGGGAGAAGGCAAAAACATTCAGTACTTC. This chain uses TRBV4-3 with TRBJ2-4, with 10 positions matching TRBD2. The CDR3 is made up of 16 amino acids. CDR1 is LGHNA, CDR2 YSLEER, per germline. V lost 4 bases, J lost 3 bases, and 6 bases stayed unmatched.

This chain links TRBV11-2 with TRBJ2-7, with TRBD2 identical over 7 bases. V lost 4 bases, J lost 6 bases, and 9 bases stayed unmatched. Germline V CDR1 and CDR2: SGHAT, FQNNGV. The CDR3 is made up of 14 amino acids. CDR3 sequence: CASSSLAGRGEQYF. The CDR3 DNA reads as TGTGCCAGCAGCTCCTTAGCGGGCCGTGGCGAGCAGTACTTC.

The V gene is TRBV28, the J gene TRBJ2-1; 8 bases map to TRBD1. Germline V CDR1 and CDR2: MDHEN, SYDVKM. J lost 7 bases, V lost 5 bases, and 7 bases had no gene match. The CDR3 sequence is 14 residues long. This CDR3 reads CASSTLTGVNEQFF. The CDR3 bases are TGTGCCAGCAGTACCCTGACAGGGGTGAATGAGCAGTTCTTC.

This chain uses TRBV19 with TRBJ1-1, with a weak D call TRBD1 (5 bases). Between the trimmed V and J ends, which lost 5 bases and 1 base, there was a span of 14 bases. The CDR3 totals 15 residues. Germline V gene data show CDR1 as LNHDA and CDR2 as SQIVND (reference sequence). CDR3 sequence (DNA): TGTGCCAGTAGTGCCAGGACACGAAAGAACACTGAAGCTTTCTTT. This translates into CASSARTRKNTEAFF.

This clone was seen more than once but under ten times. The chain recombines TRBV5-4 with TRBJ2-7; 9 bases line up with TRBD1. V lost 2 bases, J lost 5 bases, and 5 bases stayed unmatched. Germline CDR1 is SGHNT and CDR2 is YYREEE (reference sequence). The CDR3 runs 14 residues. The DNA of the CDR3 is TGTGCCAGCAGCTTCGGGACAGGGAGAGACGAGCAGTACTTC. This codes for CASSFGTGRDEQYF. The full variable domain, with the rest looked up from reference TRBV5-4 and TRBJ2-7, is ETGVTQSPTHLIKTRGQQVTLRCSSQSGHNTVSWYQQALGQGPQFIFQYYREEENGRGNFPPRFSGLQFPNYSSELNVNALELDDSALYLCASSFGTGRDEQYFGPGTRLTVT.

The V call is TRBV28, the J call TRBJ1-5; D is unclear. This CDR3 is 16 amino acids long. Germline CDR1 is MDHEN and CDR2 is SYDVKM. V lost 2 bases, J lost 1 base, and 12 bases lay in between. CDR3 in DNA: TGTGCCAGCAGTTTACGGTTGGGAGGAAGCAATCAGCCCCAGCATTTT. Its protein product is CASSLRLGGSNQPQHF. Filled out from reference TRBV28 and TRBJ1-5, the complete variable domain reads DVKVTQSSRYLVKRTGEKVFLECVQDMDHENMFWYRQDPGLGLRLIYFSYDVKMKEKGDIPEGYSVSREKKERFSLILESASTNQTSMYLCASSLRLGGSNQPQHFGDGTRLSIL.

The chain is built from TRBV19 and TRBJ1-2; D call uncertain. This CDR3 is built from 14 residues. Trimming cost V 8 bases and J 4 bases, with 17 bases left between them. CDR1 and CDR2 from the germline V gene are LNHDA and SQIVND (reference sequence). The CDR3 DNA follows: TGTGCCAGTCTGACATTAGGAGGGTTCTATGGCTACACCTTC. This sequence encodes CASLTLGGFYGYTF.

CDR3 DNA sequence: TGCGCCAGCAGTCAGATGACAGGAGGATATGGCTACACCTTC. It specifies CASSQMTGGYGYTF. The chain carries TRBV23-1 and TRBJ1-2, with a possible D match to TRBD1 (6 bases). TRBV23-1 is placed among ORFs of uncertain function. CDR3 length equals 14 residues. V was pared by 3 bases and J by 5 bases, with 13 bases between.

The chain uses TRBV6-5 and TRBJ2-7; possibly TRBD2 for D (6 bases). CDR3 length equals 15 residues. V lost 4 bases and J lost 4, with 17 bases in between. The germline V gene has CDR1 MNHEY and CDR2 SVGAGI. In nucleotides, the CDR3 is TGTGCCAGCAGTTTCGGGACTCAAGATTGGTACGAGCAGTACTTC. It codes for CASSFGTQDWYEQYF.

This chain links TRBV4-3 with TRBJ1-4; the D is unclear. The germline V gene encodes CDR1 LGHNA and CDR2 YSLEER. The length of the CDR3 is 15 residues. Trimming shortened V by 0 bases and J by 0 bases, and 5 bases separated the two germline ends. CDR3 loop: CASSQEGATNEKLFF. The CDR3, as DNA: TGCGCCAGCAGCCAAGAAGGAGCAACTAATGAAAAACTGTTTTTT.

The chain links TRBV6-9 to TRBJ2-3, with 8 positions matching TRBD2. V dropped 6 bases and J dropped 4; count of bases not matched to a gene: 15. The CDR3 is 17 residues long. Germline CDR1 reads MNHGY; CDR2 reads SVAAGI. Here the CDR3 reads CASSFLGSGSGPDTQYF. CDR3 DNA sequence: TGTGCCAGCAGCTTCTTAGGCAGCGGGAGTGGCCCAGATACGCAGTATTTT.

This clone turned up a few times. V usage is TRBV19 and J usage is TRBJ1-1; tentative D call: TRBD1 (6 bases). This CDR3 contains 13 residues. Germline V lookup: CDR1 LNHDA, CDR2 SQIVND (reference sequence). Trimming pared 0 bases from V and 7 bases from J, leaving 9 bases between. The CDR3 is CASSIDRGVEAFF. For the CDR3, the DNA is TGTGCCAGTAGTATAGACAGGGGAGTTGAAGCTTTCTTT.

The rearrangement links TRBV19 to TRBJ2-5, with D maybe TRBD1 (6 bases). CDR3 length equals 13 residues. The ends were cut back, 8 bases at V and 3 bases at J, with 13 bases in the middle. Germline lookup yields CDR1 LNHDA and CDR2 SQIVND (reference sequence). CDR3 amino acids: CASGVQGKETQYF. In DNA, the CDR3 is TGTGCCAGTGGGGTACAGGGAAAAGAGACCCAGTACTTC.

The chain has TRBV19 and TRBJ2-1; D is possibly TRBD2 (6 bases). The length of the CDR3 is 15 residues. V was shortened by 4 bases and J by 2 bases, with 12 bases between the two germline ends. Looked up from germline, CDR1 is LNHDA and CDR2 is SQIVND (reference sequence). CDR3 coding DNA: TGTGCCAGTAGTAATGGGAGGCTTACCTACAATGAGCAGTTCTTC. Protein sequence: CASSNGRLTYNEQFF.

The CDR3 sequence: CASSQSADRAGQPQHF. Here the CDR3 DNA reads TGCGCCAGCAGCCAATCCGCGGACAGGGCAGGGCAGCCCCAGCATTTT. The chain combines TRBV4-3 with TRBJ1-5; TRBD1 aligns across 8 bases. With V trimmed by 2 bases and J by 7 bases, 10 bases remained unmatched. CDR1 LGHNA and CDR2 YSLEER come from the germline V gene. This CDR3 contains 16 residues.

This chain connects TRBV11-3 to TRBJ1-4; D remains unclear. The germline V gene has CDR1 SGHNT and CDR2 YENEEA. CDR3 length equals 15 residues. V dropped 3 bases and J dropped 0 bases, with 8 bases sitting between them. This CDR3 reads CASSFYRTTNEKLFF. DNA of the CDR3: TGTGCCAGCAGCTTTTACAGAACAACTAATGAAAAACTGTTTTTT. The full variable domain, in which reference TRBV11-3 and TRBJ1-4 provide the parts outside the CDR3, is EAGVVQSPRYKIIEKKQPVAFWCNPISGHNTLYWYLQNLGQGPELLIRYENEEAVDDSQLPKDRFSAERLKGVDSTLKIQPAELGDSAVYLCASSFYRTTNEKLFFGSGTQLSVL.

This sequence joins TRBV15 and TRBJ1-4; TRBD1 is a possible D gene (6 bases). Deletions cut 2 bases from V and 3 bases from J, with 13 bases between. CDR3 size: 16 residues. CDR1 is LNHNV and CDR2 is YYDKDF in the germline V gene (reference sequence). Here the CDR3 reads CATSRTTGLANEKLFF. The CDR3 nucleotides read TGTGCCACCAGCAGAACCACAGGGTTGGCTAATGAAAAACTGTTTTTT.

Written as DNA, the CDR3 is TGTGCCAGCAGCGGAGGGTCCAGGACGGCGGGTTACGAGCAGTACTTC. Protein: CASSGGSRTAGYEQYF. The chain combines TRBV9 with TRBJ2-7; tentatively, D is TRBD2 (5 bases). This CDR3 has 16 amino acids. Germline lookup yields CDR1 SGDLS and CDR2 YYNGEE. V was cut by 3 bases and J by 4 bases, with 20 bases left in between.

This chain uses TRBV2 with TRBJ2-3; TRBD2 matches at 8 bases. In germline, CDR1 is SNHLY, CDR2 FYNNEI. CDR3 length: 15 residues. V lost 4 bases to trimming and J lost 5 bases; unmatched junction nucleotides: 8. The CDR3 nucleotides read TGTGCCAGCAGTGGGCAGCGGGAGCGTGTAGATACGCAGTATTTT. Its protein product is CASSGQRERVDTQYF.

This chain joins TRBV5-4 and TRBJ2-1; 11 bases line up with TRBD2. CDR1 and CDR2 from the germline V gene are SGHNT and YYREEE (reference sequence). The V gene end was trimmed by 2 bases and the J gene end by 9 bases; junction bases not matched to a gene: 4. This CDR3 is 14 amino acids long. In nucleotides, the CDR3 is TGTGCCAGCAGCTTACTAGCGGGAGACGGTGAGCAGTTCTTC. Amino acid sequence: CASSLLAGDGEQFF.

This chain joins TRBV7-8 and TRBJ2-7; 10 bases are a match to TRBD1. Unmatched junction bases numbered 7, after V lost 5 bases and J lost 6 bases. CDR1 is SGHVS and CDR2 is FQNEAQ in the germline V gene. CDR3 length equals 14 residues. The CDR3 here is CASSQRQGAIEQYF. CDR3 sequence (DNA): TGTGCCAGCAGCCAACGACAGGGGGCGATCGAGCAGTACTTC.

CDR3 residues: CASSPERGQETQYF. The CDR3 nucleotides are TGTGCCAGCAGCCCCGAAAGGGGCCAAGAGACCCAGTACTTC. The chain joins TRBV9 to TRBJ2-5; TRBD1 is a possible D gene (5 bases). CDR3 length: 14 residues. The germline gives CDR1 SGDLS, CDR2 YYNGEE. The ends were cut back, 4 bases at V and 1 base at J, with 11 bases in the middle.

In DNA, the CDR3 is TGTGCCTGGGAGCCTTCTAGCGTAGGGAATGAGCAGTTCTTC. Protein sequence: CAWEPSSVGNEQFF. This chain links TRBV30 with TRBJ2-1, with a weak D call TRBD2 (6 bases). V dropped 5 bases and J dropped 7 bases, with 18 bases sitting between them. In germline, CDR1 is GTSNPN, CDR2 SVGIG (reference sequence). This CDR3 contains 14 residues.

The CDR3 region has the DNA TGTGCCTGGAGCTTCCCAGATACGCAGTATTTT. Translation gives CAWSFPDTQYF. V usage is TRBV30 and J usage is TRBJ2-3; D is uncertain. Trimming removed 3 bases from V and 4 bases from J, with 5 bases in between. The CDR3 loop spans 11 amino acids. CDR1 and CDR2 from the germline V gene are GTSNPN and SVGIG (reference sequence). Using reference TRBV30 and TRBJ2-3 for the parts outside the CDR3, the full variable domain is SQTIHQWPATLVQPVGSPLSLECTVEGTSNPNLYWYRQAAGRGLQLLFYSVGIGQISSEVPQNLSASRPQDRQFILSSKKLLLSDSGFYLCAWSFPDTQYFGPGTRLTVL.

The chain links TRBV6-5 to TRBJ1-2, with D maybe TRBD1 (6 bases). Germline V CDR1 and CDR2: MNHEY, SVGAGI. This CDR3 region has 12 residues. V dropped 7 bases and J dropped 10 bases, with 16 bases sitting between them. The chain's CDR3 is CASTQSGQHYTF. The DNA for the CDR3 is TGTGCCAGCACCCAATCTGGACAGCACTACACCTTC.

This clone occurred once. The chain couples TRBV27 to TRBJ2-1; no firm D call. V gave up 4 bases and J gave up 1 base, with 5 bases separating them. This CDR3 comprises 13 residues. Germline V lookup: CDR1 MNHEY, CDR2 SMNVEV (reference sequence). Here the CDR3 DNA reads TGTGCCAGCAGTTCTACTTCCTACAATGAGCAGTTCTTC. It encodes CASSSTSYNEQFF.